This TCR beta chain was profiled in a study of technical replicates of blood from a handful of donors. TCRdb's table, derived via immunoSEQ multiplex PCR, lists solely in-frame clones and lacks some. The sample carries under 55,000 clones, roughly 95% recorded once. In germline, CDR1 is MGHDK, CDR2 SYGVNS. The CDR3 has 13 amino acids. V was clipped by 8 bases and J by 2 bases; unmatched bases: 5. The specimen was T cells isolated from PBMCs. The TCR originated in a human donor in good health. The chain carries TRBV25-1 and TRBJ1-1; 7 bases align to TRBD1. In DNA, the CDR3 is TGTGCCAGCGCGACAGGGTTCAACACTGAAGCTTTCTTT. This encodes CASATGFNTEAFF.